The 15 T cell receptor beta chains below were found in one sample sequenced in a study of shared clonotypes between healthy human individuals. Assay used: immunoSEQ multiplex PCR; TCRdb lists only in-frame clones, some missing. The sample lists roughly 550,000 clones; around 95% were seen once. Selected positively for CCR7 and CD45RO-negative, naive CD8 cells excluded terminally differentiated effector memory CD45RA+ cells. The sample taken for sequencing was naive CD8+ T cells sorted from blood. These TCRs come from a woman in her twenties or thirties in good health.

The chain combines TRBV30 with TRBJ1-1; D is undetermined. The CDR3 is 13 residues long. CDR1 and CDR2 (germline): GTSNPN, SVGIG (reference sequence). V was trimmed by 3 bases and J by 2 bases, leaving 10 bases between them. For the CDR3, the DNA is TGTGCCTGGAGCGTGGGATTTAACACTGAAGCTTTCTTT. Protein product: CAWSVGFNTEAFF.

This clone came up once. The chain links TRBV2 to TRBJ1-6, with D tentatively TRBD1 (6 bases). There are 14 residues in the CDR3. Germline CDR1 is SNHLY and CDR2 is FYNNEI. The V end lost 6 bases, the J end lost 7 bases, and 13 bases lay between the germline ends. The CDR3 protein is CASRETGLNSPLHF. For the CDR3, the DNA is TGTGCCAGCAGGGAGACAGGACTAAATTCACCCCTCCACTTT.

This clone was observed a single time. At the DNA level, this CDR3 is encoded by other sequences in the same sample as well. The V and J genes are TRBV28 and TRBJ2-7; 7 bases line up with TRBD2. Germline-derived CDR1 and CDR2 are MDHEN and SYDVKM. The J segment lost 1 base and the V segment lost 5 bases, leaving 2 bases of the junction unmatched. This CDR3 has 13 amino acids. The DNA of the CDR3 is TGTGCCAGCAGTAGCGGGGTATCCTACGAGCAGTACTTC. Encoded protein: CASSSGVSYEQYF.

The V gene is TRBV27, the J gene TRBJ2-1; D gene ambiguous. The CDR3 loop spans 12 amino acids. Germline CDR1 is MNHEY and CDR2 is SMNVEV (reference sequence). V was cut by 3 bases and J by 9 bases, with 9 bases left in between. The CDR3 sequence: CASSLEGFEQFF. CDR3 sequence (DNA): TGTGCCAGCAGTTTGGAAGGGTTTGAGCAGTTCTTC.

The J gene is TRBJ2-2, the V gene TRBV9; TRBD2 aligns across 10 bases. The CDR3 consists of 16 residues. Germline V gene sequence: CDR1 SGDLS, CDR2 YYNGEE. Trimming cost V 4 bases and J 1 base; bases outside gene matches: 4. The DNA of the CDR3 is TGTGCCAGCAGCCCTGGACTAGCGGAGAACACCGGGGAGCTGTTTTTT. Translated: CASSPGLAENTGELFF.

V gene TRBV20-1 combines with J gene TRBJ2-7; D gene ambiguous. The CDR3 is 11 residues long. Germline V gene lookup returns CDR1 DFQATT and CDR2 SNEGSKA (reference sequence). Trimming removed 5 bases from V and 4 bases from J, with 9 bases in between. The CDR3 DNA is TGCAGTGCTCTGCCCCGATACGAGCAGTACTTC. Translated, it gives CSALPRYEQYF.

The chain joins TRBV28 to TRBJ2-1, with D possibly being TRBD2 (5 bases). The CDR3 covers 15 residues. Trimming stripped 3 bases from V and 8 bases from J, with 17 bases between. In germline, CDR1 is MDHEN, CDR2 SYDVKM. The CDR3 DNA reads TGTGCCAGCAGTTTGGTGGGAGCAGCGTCCGATGAGCAGTTCTTC. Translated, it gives CASSLVGAASDEQFF.

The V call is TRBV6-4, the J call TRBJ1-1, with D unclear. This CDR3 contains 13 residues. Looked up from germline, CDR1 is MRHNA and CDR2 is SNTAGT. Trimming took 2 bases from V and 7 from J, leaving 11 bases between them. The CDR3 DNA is TGTGCCAGCAGTGACCGGCCCGGAGGTGAAGCTTTCTTT. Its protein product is CASSDRPGGEAFF.

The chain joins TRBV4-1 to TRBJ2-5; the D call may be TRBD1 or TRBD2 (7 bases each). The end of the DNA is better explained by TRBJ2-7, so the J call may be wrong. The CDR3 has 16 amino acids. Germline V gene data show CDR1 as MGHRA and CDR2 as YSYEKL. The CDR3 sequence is CASSQDRQGGAIEQYF. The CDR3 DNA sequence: TGCGCCAGCAGCCAAGATAGGCAGGGGGGGGCTATCGAGCAGTACTTC.

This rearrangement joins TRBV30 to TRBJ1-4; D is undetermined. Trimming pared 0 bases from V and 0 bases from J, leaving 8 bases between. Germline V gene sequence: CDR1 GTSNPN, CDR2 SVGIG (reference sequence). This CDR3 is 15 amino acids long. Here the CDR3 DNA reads TGTGCCTGGAGTGTACCCTTTGCAACTAATGAAAAACTGTTTTTT. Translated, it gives CAWSVPFATNEKLFF.

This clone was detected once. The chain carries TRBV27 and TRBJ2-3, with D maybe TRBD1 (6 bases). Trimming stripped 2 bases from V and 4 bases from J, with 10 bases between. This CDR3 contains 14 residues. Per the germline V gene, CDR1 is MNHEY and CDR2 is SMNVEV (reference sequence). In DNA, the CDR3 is TGTGCCAGCAGTTTACTGGGGGCCTCAGATACGCAGTATTTT. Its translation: CASSLLGASDTQYF.

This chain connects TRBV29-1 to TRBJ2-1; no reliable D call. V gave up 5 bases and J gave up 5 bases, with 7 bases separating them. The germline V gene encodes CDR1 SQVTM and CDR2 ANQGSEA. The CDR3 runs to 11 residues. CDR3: CSVRLHNEQFF. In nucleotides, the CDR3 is TGCAGCGTTCGGCTTCACAATGAGCAGTTCTTC.

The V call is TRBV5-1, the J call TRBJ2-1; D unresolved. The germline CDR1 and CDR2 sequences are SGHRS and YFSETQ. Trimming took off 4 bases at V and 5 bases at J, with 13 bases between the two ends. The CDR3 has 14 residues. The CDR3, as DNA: TGCGCCAGCAGCCCCGGTGTGGTTGACAATGAGCAGTTCTTC. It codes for CASSPGVVDNEQFF.

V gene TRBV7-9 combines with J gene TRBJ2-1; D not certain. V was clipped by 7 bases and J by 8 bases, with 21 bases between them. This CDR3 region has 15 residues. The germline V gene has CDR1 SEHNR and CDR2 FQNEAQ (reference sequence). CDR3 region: CASTLSPLPGDEQFF. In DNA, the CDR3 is TGTGCCAGCACCCTTAGCCCCCTCCCTGGGGATGAGCAGTTCTTC. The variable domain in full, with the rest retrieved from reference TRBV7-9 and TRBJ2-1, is DTGVSQNPRHKITKRGQNVTFRCDPISEHNRLYWYRQTLGQGPEFLTYFQNEAQLEKSRLLSDRFSAERPKGSFSTLEIQRTEQGDSAMYLCASTLSPLPGDEQFFGPGTRLTVL.

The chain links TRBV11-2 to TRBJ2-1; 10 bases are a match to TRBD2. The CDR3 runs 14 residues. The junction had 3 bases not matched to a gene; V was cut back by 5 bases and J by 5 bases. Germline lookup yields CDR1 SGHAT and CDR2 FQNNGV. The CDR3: CASSHGLADNEQFF. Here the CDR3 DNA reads TGTGCCAGCAGCCATGGACTAGCGGACAATGAGCAGTTCTTC.